This T cell receptor (beta chain) comes out of a study of T cells in Graves' hyperthyroidism and ophthalmopathy. There were TCR beta CDR3 regions amplified from RNA transcripts. TCR CDR3 underwent first-round RT-PCR with the HTBI primer set. TCRdb re-derived calls from the multiplex PCR reads in MiXCR, one entry per CDR3 protein. This table has hundreds of thousands of distinct CDR3 sequences, 35% appearing once. This clonotype has a count of ten or more. The antigen is undetermined. Study-level points and caveats: Ophthalmopathy, as predicted by the model, came a median 6.5 months after the prediction.

The CDR3 is 14 residues long. V lost 2 bases and J lost 6, with 13 bases in between. Patients aged 18 to 65 had newly diagnosed hyperthyroidism lasting under 2 months. Investigators excluded patients with uncontrolled infection, other autoimmune disease, pregnancy or lactation. This clonotype originated in a woman in her forties with Graves' hyperthyroidism. The chain combines TRBV12-3 or TRBV12-4 with TRBJ1-1; tentative D call: TRBD1 (5 bases). Input material: blood. The CDR3 DNA follows: TGTGCCAGCAGTTTAATGTTGGGGGACCCTGAAGCTTTCTTT. The encoded protein is CASSLMLGDPEAFF.